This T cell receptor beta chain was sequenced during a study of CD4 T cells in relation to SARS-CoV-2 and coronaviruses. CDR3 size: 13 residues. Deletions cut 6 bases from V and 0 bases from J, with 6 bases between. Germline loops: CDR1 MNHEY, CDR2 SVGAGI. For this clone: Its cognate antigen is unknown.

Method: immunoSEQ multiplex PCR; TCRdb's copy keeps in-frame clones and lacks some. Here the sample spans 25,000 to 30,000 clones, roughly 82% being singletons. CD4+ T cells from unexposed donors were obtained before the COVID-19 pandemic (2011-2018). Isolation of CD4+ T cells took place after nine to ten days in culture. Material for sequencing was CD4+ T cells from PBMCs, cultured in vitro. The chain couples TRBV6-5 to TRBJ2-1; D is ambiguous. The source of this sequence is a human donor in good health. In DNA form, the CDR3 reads TGTGCCAGCAGGGACGGCTCCTACAATGAGCAGTTCTTC. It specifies CASRDGSYNEQFF.